A single T cell receptor beta chain is shown here with its context. Antigen unknown. The data are from a study of T cell responses to AZD1222 COVID-19 vaccine. Findings of the study overall: All repertoire sampling was performed exclusively after the peak T cell response. Breadth and depth of Spike-specific TCRs rose after two AZD1222 doses. Among AZD1222 vaccinees, only five to seven were seropositive at baseline. Vaccine-associated CD4 TCRs spanned spike, dominant at 160-218 and 743-854.

Between the trimmed V and J ends, which lost 0 bases and 7 bases, there was a span of 10 bases. CDR3 length equals 13 residues. From germline, CDR1 is LGHNA and CDR2 YSLEER. Profiling relied on immunoSEQ multiplex PCR, and the TCRdb table lists in-frame clones only, not all of them. In the table there are 120,000 to 150,000 clones, approximately 90% of which are singletons. This specimen consisted of peripheral blood, obtained on day 0 of AZD1222 vaccination. V gene TRBV4-3 combines with J gene TRBJ2-7; no definite D call. The clonotype was recovered from an adult in good health. The CDR3: CASSQDKWTEQYF. DNA for the CDR3: TGCGCCAGCAGCCAAGATAAGTGGACGGAGCAGTACTTC.